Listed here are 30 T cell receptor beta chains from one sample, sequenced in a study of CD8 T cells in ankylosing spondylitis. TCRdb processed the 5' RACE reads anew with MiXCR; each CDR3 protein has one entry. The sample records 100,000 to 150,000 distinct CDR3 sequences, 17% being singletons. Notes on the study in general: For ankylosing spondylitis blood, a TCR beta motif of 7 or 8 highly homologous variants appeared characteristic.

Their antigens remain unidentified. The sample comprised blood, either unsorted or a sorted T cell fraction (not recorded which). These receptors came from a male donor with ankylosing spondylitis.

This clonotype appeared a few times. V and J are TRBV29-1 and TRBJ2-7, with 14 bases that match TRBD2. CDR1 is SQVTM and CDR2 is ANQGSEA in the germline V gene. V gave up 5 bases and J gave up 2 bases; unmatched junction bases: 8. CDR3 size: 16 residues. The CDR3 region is CSVLGLAGGVPYEQYF. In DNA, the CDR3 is TGCAGCGTTCTAGGACTAGCGGGAGGAGTACCCTACGAGCAGTACTTC.

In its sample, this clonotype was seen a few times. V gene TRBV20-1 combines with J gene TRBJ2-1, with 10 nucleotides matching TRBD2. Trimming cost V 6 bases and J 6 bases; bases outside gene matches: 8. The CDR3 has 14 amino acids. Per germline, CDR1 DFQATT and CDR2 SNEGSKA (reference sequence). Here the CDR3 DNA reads TGCAGTGCCCCCAGCGGGAGGGCCTTCAATGAGCAGTTCTTC. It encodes CSAPSGRAFNEQFF.

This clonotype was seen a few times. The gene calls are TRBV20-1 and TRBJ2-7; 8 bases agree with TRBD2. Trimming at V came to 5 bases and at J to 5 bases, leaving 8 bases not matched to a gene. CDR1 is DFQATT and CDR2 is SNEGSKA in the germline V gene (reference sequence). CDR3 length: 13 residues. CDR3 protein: CSALVAGPHEQYF. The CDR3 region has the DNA TGCAGTGCTCTGGTAGCGGGGCCCCACGAGCAGTACTTC.

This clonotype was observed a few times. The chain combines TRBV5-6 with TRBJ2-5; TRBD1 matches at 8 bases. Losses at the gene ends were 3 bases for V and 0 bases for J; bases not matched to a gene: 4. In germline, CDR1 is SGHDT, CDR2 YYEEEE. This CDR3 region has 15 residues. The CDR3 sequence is CASSWTGSYQETQYF. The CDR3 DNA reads TGTGCCAGCAGCTGGACAGGGAGCTACCAAGAGACCCAGTACTTC.

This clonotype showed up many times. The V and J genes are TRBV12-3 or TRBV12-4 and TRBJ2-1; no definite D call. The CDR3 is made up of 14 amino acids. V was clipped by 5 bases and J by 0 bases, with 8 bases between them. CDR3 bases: TGTGCCAGCAGTCTTTCGAACTCCTACAATGAGCAGTTCTTC. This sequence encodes CASSLSNSYNEQFF.

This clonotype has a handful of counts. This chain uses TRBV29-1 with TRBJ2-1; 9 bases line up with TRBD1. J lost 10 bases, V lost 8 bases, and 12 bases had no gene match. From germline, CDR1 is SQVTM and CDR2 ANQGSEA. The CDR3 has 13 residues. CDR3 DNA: TGCAGCACCGGGACAGGGTTGGATTGGGAGCAGTTCTTC. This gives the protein CSTGTGLDWEQFF.

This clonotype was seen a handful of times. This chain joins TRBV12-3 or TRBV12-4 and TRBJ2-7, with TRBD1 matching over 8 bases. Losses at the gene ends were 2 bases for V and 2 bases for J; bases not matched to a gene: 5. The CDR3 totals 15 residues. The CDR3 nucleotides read TGTGCCAGCAGTTTAAGGACAGGGAGCACCTACGAGCAGTACTTC. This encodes CASSLRTGSTYEQYF.

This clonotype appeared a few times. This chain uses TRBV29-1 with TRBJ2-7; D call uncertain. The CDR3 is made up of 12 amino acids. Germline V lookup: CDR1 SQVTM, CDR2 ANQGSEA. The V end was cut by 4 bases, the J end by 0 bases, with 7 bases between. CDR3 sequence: CSVGGSSYEQYF. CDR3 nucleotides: TGCAGCGTTGGGGGATCCTCCTACGAGCAGTACTTC.

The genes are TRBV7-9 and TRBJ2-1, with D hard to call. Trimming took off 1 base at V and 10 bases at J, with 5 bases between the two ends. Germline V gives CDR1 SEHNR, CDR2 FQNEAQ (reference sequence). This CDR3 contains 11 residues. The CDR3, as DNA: TGTGCCAGCAGCTTAGTGGCCGAGCAGTTCTTC. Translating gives CASSLVAEQFF.

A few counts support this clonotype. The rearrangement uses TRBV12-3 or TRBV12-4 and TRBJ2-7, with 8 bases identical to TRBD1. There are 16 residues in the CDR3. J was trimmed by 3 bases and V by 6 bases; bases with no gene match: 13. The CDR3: CASRAGQGKGYYEQYF. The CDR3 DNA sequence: TGTGCCAGCAGAGCCGGACAGGGCAAGGGGTACTACGAGCAGTACTTC.

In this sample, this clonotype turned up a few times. The CDR3 loop is CSVATGAGANVLTF. CDR3 DNA: TGCAGCGTTGCGACAGGGGCTGGGGCCAACGTCCTGACTTTC. This rearrangement joins TRBV29-1 to TRBJ2-6, with 8 bases fitting TRBD1. The CDR3 is 14 residues long. Germline lookup yields CDR1 SQVTM and CDR2 ANQGSEA. V lost 4 bases and J lost 2; bases outside the gene matches: 1.

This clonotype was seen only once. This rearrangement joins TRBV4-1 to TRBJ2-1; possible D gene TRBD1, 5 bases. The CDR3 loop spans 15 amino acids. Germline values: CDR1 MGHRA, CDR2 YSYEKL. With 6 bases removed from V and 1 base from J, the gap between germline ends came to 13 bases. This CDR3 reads CASSWGRGSYNEQFF. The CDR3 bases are TGCGCCAGCAGTTGGGGTAGGGGATCCTACAATGAGCAGTTCTTC.

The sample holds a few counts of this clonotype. The CDR3 sequence: CASGSNPRAGSNYGYTF. The CDR3, as DNA: TGTGCTAGTGGTTCTAACCCTAGGGCGGGGTCTAACTATGGCTACACCTTC. The chain couples TRBV12-5 to TRBJ1-2; D unclear. The CDR3 spans 17 residues. Germline V gives CDR1 LGHNT, CDR2 FRNRAP. V lost 4 bases to trimming and J lost 0 bases, with 18 bases between them. Variable domain in full (rest from reference TRBV12-5 and TRBJ1-2): DARVTQTPRHKVTEMGQEVTMRCQPILGHNTVFWYRQTMMQGLELLAYFRNRAPLDDSGMPKDRFSAEMPDATLATLKIQPSEPRDSAVYFCASGSNPRAGSNYGYTFGSGTRLTVV.

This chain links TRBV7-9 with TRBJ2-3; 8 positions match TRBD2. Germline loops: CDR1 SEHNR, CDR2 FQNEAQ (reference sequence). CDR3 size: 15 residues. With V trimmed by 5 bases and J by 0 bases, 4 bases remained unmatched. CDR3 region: CASSGSGASTDTQYF. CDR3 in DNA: TGTGCCAGCAGCGGTAGCGGGGCTAGCACAGATACGCAGTATTTT.

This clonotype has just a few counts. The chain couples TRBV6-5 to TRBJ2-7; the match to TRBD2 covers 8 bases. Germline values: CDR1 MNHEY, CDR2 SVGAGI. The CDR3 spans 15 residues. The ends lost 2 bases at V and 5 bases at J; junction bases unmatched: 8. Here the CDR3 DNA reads TGTGCCAGCAGTTACGCCAGCGGGGGTCAGGACGAGCAGTACTTC. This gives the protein CASSYASGGQDEQYF.

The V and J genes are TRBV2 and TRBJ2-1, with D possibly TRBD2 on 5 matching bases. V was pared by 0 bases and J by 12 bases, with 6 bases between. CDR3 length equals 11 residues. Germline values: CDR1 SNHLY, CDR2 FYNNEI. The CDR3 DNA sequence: TGTGCCAGCAGTGAAGCTGGAGGGCAGTTCTTC. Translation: CASSEAGGQFF.

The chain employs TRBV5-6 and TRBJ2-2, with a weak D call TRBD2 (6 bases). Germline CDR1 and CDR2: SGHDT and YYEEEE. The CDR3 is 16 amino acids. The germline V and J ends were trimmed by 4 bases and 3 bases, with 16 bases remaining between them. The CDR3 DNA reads TGTGCCAGCAGCCCCCCGTGGGAGGAACACACCGGGGAGCTGTTTTTT. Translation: CASSPPWEEHTGELFF.

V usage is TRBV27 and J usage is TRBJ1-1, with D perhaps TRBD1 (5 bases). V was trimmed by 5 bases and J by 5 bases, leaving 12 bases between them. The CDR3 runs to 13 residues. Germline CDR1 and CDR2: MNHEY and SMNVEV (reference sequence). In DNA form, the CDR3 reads TGTGCCAGCAGTGGTTGGGGGGGGACTGAAGCTTTCTTT. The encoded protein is CASSGWGGTEAFF.

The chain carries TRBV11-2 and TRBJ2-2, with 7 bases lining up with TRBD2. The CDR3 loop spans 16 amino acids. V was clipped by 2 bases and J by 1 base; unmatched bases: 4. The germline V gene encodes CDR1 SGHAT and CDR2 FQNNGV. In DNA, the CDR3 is TGTGCCAGCAGCTTACTAGCGGCCAGGAACACCGGGGAGCTGTTTTTT. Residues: CASSLLAARNTGELFF.

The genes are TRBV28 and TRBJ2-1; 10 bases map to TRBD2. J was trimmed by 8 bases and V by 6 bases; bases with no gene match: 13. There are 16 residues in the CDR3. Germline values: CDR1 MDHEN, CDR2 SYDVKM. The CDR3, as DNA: TGTGCCAGCAGCCGTCTGGAACCTAGCGGGAGCTATGAGCAGTTCTTC. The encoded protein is CASSRLEPSGSYEQFF.

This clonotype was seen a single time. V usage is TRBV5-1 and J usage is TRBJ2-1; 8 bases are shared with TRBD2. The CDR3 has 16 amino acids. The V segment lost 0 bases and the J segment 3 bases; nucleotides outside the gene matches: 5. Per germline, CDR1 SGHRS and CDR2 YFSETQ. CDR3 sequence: CASSLASSGSYNEQFF. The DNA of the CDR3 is TGCGCCAGCAGCTTGGCCTCGAGCGGGAGCTACAATGAGCAGTTCTTC. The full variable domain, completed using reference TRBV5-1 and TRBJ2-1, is KAGVTQTPRYLIKTRGQQVTLSCSPISGHRSVSWYQQTPGQGLQFLFEYFSETQRNKGNFPGRFSGRQFSNSRSEMNVSTLELGDSALYLCASSLASSGSYNEQFFGPGTRLTVL.

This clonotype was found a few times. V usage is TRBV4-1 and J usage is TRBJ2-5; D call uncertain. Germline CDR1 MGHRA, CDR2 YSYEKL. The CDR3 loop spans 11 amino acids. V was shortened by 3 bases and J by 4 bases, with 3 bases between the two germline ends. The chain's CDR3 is CASSHGETQYF. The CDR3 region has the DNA TGCGCCAGCAGCCATGGAGAGACCCAGTACTTC.

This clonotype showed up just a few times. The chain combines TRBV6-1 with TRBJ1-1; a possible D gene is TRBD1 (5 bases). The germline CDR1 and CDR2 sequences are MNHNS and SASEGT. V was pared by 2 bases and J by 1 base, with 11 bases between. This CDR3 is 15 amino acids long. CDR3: CASSEYRTQNTEAFF. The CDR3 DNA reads TGTGCCAGCAGTGAATATAGGACACAGAACACTGAAGCTTTCTTT.

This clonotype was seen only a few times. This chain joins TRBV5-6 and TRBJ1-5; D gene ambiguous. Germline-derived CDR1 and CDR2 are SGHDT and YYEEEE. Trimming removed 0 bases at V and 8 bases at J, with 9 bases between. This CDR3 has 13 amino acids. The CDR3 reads CASSLAAEEPQHF. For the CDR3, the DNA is TGTGCCAGCAGCTTGGCCGCAGAAGAGCCCCAGCATTTT. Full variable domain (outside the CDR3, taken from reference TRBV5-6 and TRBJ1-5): DAGVTQSPTHLIKTRGQQVTLRCSPKSGHDTVSWYQQALGQGPQFIFQYYEEEERQRGNFPDRFSGHQFPNYSSELNVNALLLGDSALYLCASSLAAEEPQHFGDGTRLSIL.

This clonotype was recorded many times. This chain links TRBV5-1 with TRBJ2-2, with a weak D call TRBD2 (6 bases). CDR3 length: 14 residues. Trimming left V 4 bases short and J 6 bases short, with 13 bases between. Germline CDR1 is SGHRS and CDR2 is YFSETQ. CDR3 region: CASSQLPGAGELFF. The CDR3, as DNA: TGCGCCAGCAGCCAACTACCGGGGGCCGGGGAGCTGTTTTTT.

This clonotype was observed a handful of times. CDR3 protein: CASSLELAGSHEQFF. The CDR3 coding sequence is TGTGCCAGCAGCTTAGAATTAGCGGGAAGCCATGAGCAGTTCTTC. This chain uses TRBV7-6 with TRBJ2-1; the match to TRBD2 covers 8 bases. The CDR3 is 15 amino acids. V was clipped by 1 base and J by 8 bases; unmatched bases: 7. Germline V gives CDR1 SGHVS, CDR2 FNYEAQ.

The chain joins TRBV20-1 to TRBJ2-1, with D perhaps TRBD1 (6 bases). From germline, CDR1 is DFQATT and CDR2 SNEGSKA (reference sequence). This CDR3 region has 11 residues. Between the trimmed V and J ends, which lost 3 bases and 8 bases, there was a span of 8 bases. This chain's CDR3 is CSASRGHEQFF. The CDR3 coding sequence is TGCAGTGCTAGCAGGGGTCATGAGCAGTTCTTC.

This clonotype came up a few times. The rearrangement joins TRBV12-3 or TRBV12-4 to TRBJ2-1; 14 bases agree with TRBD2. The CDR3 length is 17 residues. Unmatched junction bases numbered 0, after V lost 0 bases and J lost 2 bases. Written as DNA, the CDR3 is TGTGCCAGCAGTTTAGCGGGACTAGCGGGAGCCTACAATGAGCAGTTCTTC. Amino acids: CASSLAGLAGAYNEQFF.

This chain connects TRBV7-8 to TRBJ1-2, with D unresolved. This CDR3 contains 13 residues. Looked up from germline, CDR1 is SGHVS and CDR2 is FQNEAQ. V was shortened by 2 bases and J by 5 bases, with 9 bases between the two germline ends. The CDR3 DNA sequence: TGTGCCAGCAGCTTACTGGAGGGATATGGCTACACCTTC. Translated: CASSLLEGYGYTF.

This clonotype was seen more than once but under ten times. CDR3 nucleotide sequence: TGCGCCAGCAGCTTGTACAGGGGAAACACTGAAGCTTTCTTT. It encodes CASSLYRGNTEAFF. V and J are TRBV5-1 and TRBJ1-1; 7 nucleotides agree with TRBD1. Germline V gene data show CDR1 as SGHRS and CDR2 as YFSETQ. After removal of 1 base from V and 2 bases from J, the junction contained 2 bases not matched to a gene. CDR3 size: 14 residues.